Listed below are T cell receptor beta chains from one sample, sequenced in a study of radiotherapy plus CTLA-4 blockade in lung cancer. Generated by immunoSEQ multiplex PCR, the TCRdb table keeps only in-frame clones and is missing some. The data show 25,000 to 30,000 clones, approximately 77% seen once. The sequencing used peripheral blood, collected from a patient treated with radiotherapy plus ipilimumab. These TCRs come from a human donor with non-small cell lung cancer that progressed on radiotherapy plus ipilimumab. CDR3s leave out the opening cysteine and the closing phenylalanine or tryptophan. A D gene is named only where the DNA matches it firmly. Expanded clones get a size class; other rows say once, few or many, or leave the size out.

cdr3_aa: ASSYSGQGLNTEAF
d_call: TRBD1
clone_size: NA
cdr3_length: 14
v_call: TRBV6-5
j_call: TRBJ1-1

cdr3_aa: ASSPVSSSYNSPLH
d_call: NA
clone_size: NA
cdr3_length: 14
v_call: TRBV7-8
j_call: TRBJ1-6

cdr3_aa: ASSARTSGDNEQF
d_call: TRBD2
clone_size: NA
cdr3_length: 13
v_call: TRBV2
j_call: TRBJ2-1

cdr3_aa: ASSPQQGYEQY
d_call: NA
clone_size: NA
cdr3_length: 11
v_call: TRBV7-6
j_call: TRBJ2-7

cdr3_aa: ASSKSGNLVNEQF
d_call: NA
clone_size: NA
cdr3_length: 13
v_call: TRBV7-3
j_call: TRBJ2-1

cdr3_aa: ASKGGSAGAIREAF
d_call: NA
clone_size: NA
cdr3_length: 14
v_call: TRBV28
j_call: TRBJ1-1

cdr3_aa: ASSLGQLTYNEQF
d_call: NA
clone_size: NA
cdr3_length: 13
v_call: TRBV5-6
j_call: TRBJ2-1

cdr3_aa: ASSLGDRVGETQY
d_call: TRBD1
clone_size: NA
cdr3_length: 13
v_call: TRBV5-5
j_call: TRBJ2-5

cdr3_aa: ASSLFRGTSTDTQY
d_call: NA
clone_size: NA
cdr3_length: 14
v_call: TRBV27
j_call: TRBJ2-3

cdr3_aa: ASSRSGGRDTGELF
d_call: TRBD2
clone_size: NA
cdr3_length: 14
v_call: TRBV5-1
j_call: TRBJ2-2

cdr3_aa: ASSWGSGGSGDVKYNEQF
d_call: TRBD2
clone_size: NA
cdr3_length: 18
v_call: TRBV9
j_call: TRBJ2-1

cdr3_aa: ASSSGTGPTGELF
d_call: TRBD1
clone_size: few
cdr3_length: 13
v_call: TRBV11-3
j_call: TRBJ2-2

cdr3_aa: ASSPGTGGKYEQY
d_call: TRBD1
clone_size: NA
cdr3_length: 13
v_call: TRBV18
j_call: TRBJ2-7

cdr3_aa: ASSLRGLPYEQY
d_call: NA
clone_size: NA
cdr3_length: 12
v_call: TRBV6-5
j_call: TRBJ2-7

cdr3_aa: SVDSGTKHEQY
d_call: NA
clone_size: few
cdr3_length: 11
v_call: TRBV29-1
j_call: TRBJ2-7

cdr3_aa: ASSPTGVGTGELF
d_call: TRBD1
clone_size: medium-sized
cdr3_length: 13
v_call: TRBV28
j_call: TRBJ2-2

cdr3_aa: AISRQALGKGGRGTDTQY
d_call: NA
clone_size: NA
cdr3_length: 18
v_call: TRBV10-3
j_call: TRBJ2-3